The rows below give T cell receptor beta chains drawn from one sample of a study of T cells after posttransplantation cyclophosphamide. Assay: immunoSEQ multiplex PCR; the TCRdb copy retains only in-frame clones and omits some. The data contain around 9,400 clones, roughly 90% of them singletons. The sequenced sample was PBMCs, obtained about 450 days after allogeneic stem cell transplant with calcineurin inhibitor and methotrexate. These receptors were obtained from a male patient aged 50 to 59 who received an allogeneic stem cell transplant from an unrelated donor, was CMV-positive, and had chronic GVHD only. These T cells may partly come from the graft donor. Both conserved end residues are part of each CDR3. The D gene is left open where the match is weak. Part of the rows lack a size; the others show once, few, many or a class for expanded clones.

>once|TRBD2|TRBV28|TRBJ2-7
CASSFPRTSSYEQYF
TGTGCCAGCAGTTTCCCCAGGACTAGCTCCTACGAGCAGTACTTC
>once|-|TRBV9|TRBJ1-1
CASSYPGEVGAFF
TGTGCCAGCAGCTACCCCGGGGAAGTGGGAGCTTTCTTT
>-|TRBD1|TRBV4-1|TRBJ1-4
CASSQPTGDEKLFF
TGCGCCAGCAGCCAACCCACAGGGGACGAAAAACTGTTTTTT
>-|-|TRBV2|TRBJ2-5
CASSVVAGETQYF
TGTGCCAGCAGTGTGGTGGCCGGGGAGACCCAGTACTTC
>-|-|TRBV5-3|TRBJ2-3
CARSFCGGTDTQYF
TGTGCCAGAAGCTTTTGCGGAGGCACAGATACGCAGTATTTT
>-|-|TRBV6-5|TRBJ2-1
CLAFNEQFF
TGTCTAGCGTTCAATGAGCAGTTCTTC
>-|TRBD1|TRBV7-2|TRBJ1-1
CASSFRTGWTEAFF
TGTGCCAGCAGCTTCCGGACAGGTTGGACTGAAGCTTTCTTT
>-|-|TRBV10-3|TRBJ2-2
CAIVSGHGELFF
TGTGCCATTGTCAGTGGTCACGGGGAGCTGTTTTTT
>-|TRBD2|TRBV29-1|TRBJ2-1
CSVTGTTGYNEQFF
TGCAGCGTTACCGGGACTACCGGCTACAATGAGCAGTTCTTC
>-|-|TRBV28|TRBJ2-1
CASSPGHEQFF
TGTGCCAGCAGCCCGGGTCATGAGCAGTTCTTC
>-|-|TRBV6-5|TRBJ2-2
CASYRGGDGELFF
TGTGCCAGCTATAGGGGGGGCGACGGGGAGCTGTTTTTT
>medium-sized|TRBD1|TRBV15|TRBJ2-1
CATSPVDRRSFDEQFF
TGTGCCACCAGCCCCGTGGACAGGAGGAGTTTCGATGAGCAGTTCTTC
>few|-|TRBV19|TRBJ2-2
CASSTNTGELFF
TGTGCCAGTAGCACGAACACCGGGGAGCTGTTTTTT
>-|-|TRBV5-1|TRBJ2-1
CASSLATTRGQNEQFF
TGCGCCAGCAGCTTGGCCACAACAAGAGGCCAAAATGAGCAGTTCTTC
>-|TRBD2|TRBV5-1|TRBJ2-3
CASSLVPGGSDTQYF
TGCGCCAGCAGCTTGGTTCCGGGAGGTTCAGATACGCAGTATTTT
>-|TRBD1|TRBV29-1|TRBJ2-5
CSGRGLETQYF
TGCAGCGGCAGGGGGCTCGAGACCCAGTACTTC
>-|-|TRBV7-8|TRBJ1-4
CASSLVIATNEKLFF
TGTGCCAGCAGCTTAGTCATTGCAACTAATGAAAAACTGTTTTTT
>-|-|TRBV9|TRBJ2-7
CASSSGPLDYEQYF
TGTGCCAGCAGCAGCGGCCCTCTGGACTACGAGCAGTACTTC
>-|TRBD1|TRBV28|TRBJ2-3
CASSSPGTTGGRGTDTQYF
TGTGCCAGCAGTTCACCAGGGACGACAGGGGGCCGGGGCACAGATACGCAGTATTTT
>-|TRBD1|TRBV7-3|TRBJ2-3
CASSLTEGTGPNTQYF
TGTGCCAGCAGCTTAACGGAAGGGACAGGTCCGAATACGCAGTATTTT
>-|-|TRBV6-6|TRBJ1-1
CASSYPPEFAGAEAFF
TGTGCCAGCAGTTACCCCCCCGAGTTTGCCGGGGCTGAAGCTTTCTTT
>-|-|TRBV2|TRBJ2-5
CASSEGEGVETQYF
TGTGCCAGCAGTGAAGGGGAAGGGGTAGAGACCCAGTACTTC
>-|-|TRBV6-1|TRBJ2-5
CASTQDRQFGTQYF
TGTGCCAGCACTCAAGACCGACAGTTTGGGACCCAGTACTTC
>-|-|TRBV5-4|TRBJ2-7
CASSLSWDTGSYEQYF
TGTGCCAGCAGCCTTTCATGGGACACAGGAAGCTACGAGCAGTACTTC
>-|-|TRBV11-2|TRBJ2-7
CASSLATGSYYEQYF
TGTGCCAGCAGCTTAGCAACGGGTTCATACTACGAGCAGTACTTC
>-|-|TRBV4-1|TRBJ2-2
CASSQGPAGAQNTGELFF
TGCGCCAGCAGCCAAGGCCCGGCGGGGGCGCAAAACACCGGGGAGCTGTTTTTT
>once|-|TRBV23-1|TRBJ2-6
CASSGQPQQSRANVLTF
TGCGCCAGCAGTGGCCAACCGCAACAAAGTCGGGCCAACGTCCTGACTTTC
>-|-|TRBV18|TRBJ1-1
CASSTTPTAFGTEAFF
TGTGCCAGCTCTACCACTCCGACAGCCTTCGGGACTGAAGCTTTCTTT
>-|TRBD2|TRBV13|TRBJ2-1
CASSSFSGTRGYNEQFF
TGTGCCAGCAGCTCATTCTCCGGGACTAGGGGATACAATGAGCAGTTCTTC
>few|-|TRBV14|TRBJ1-3
CASSSRLEIGNTIYF
TGTGCCAGCAGCTCCCGACTGGAGATTGGAAACACCATATATTTT
>-|-|TRBV5-1|TRBJ2-7
CASSLGGLPSYEQYF
TGCGCCAGCAGCTTGGGGGGGCTGCCATCCTACGAGCAGTACTTC
>-|TRBD2|TRBV19|TRBJ2-7
CASSPTSEGYEQYF
TGTGCCAGCAGTCCAACTAGCGAAGGCTACGAGCAGTACTTC
>-|-|TRBV4-2|TRBJ2-7
CASSQEQGWEPYEQYF
TGTGCCAGCAGCCAAGAACAGGGTTGGGAACCCTACGAGCAGTACTTC
>-|-|TRBV7-2|TRBJ1-1
CASSLQGRRGAFF
TGTGCCAGCAGCTTACAGGGTCGAAGGGGAGCTTTCTTT
>once|TRBD1|TRBV7-2|TRBJ1-2
CASSLRTGVIYGYTF
TGTGCCAGCAGCTTACGGACAGGTGTCATCTATGGCTACACCTTC
>-|-|TRBV9|TRBJ1-3
CASSSRGGSGNTIYF
TGTGCCAGCAGCTCCCGAGGGGGCTCTGGAAACACCATATATTTT
>-|-|TRBV4-1|TRBJ2-2
CASSFLNTGELFF
TGCGCCAGCAGCTTTCTGAACACCGGGGAGCTGTTTTTT
>-|TRBD2|TRBV4-1|TRBJ2-4
CASSQVDLLAGGDIQYF
TGCGCCAGCAGCCAAGTCGATCTTCTAGCGGGAGGAGACATTCAGTACTTC
>-|TRBD1|TRBV27|TRBJ2-6
CASSLFPQGAGGANVLTF
TGTGCCAGCAGTTTATTCCCACAGGGGGCAGGTGGGGCCAACGTCCTGACTTTC